The sequence of this T cell receptor (beta chain) was determined in a study of T-cell reconstitution after alpha-beta-depleted transplantation in children. Unique molecular identifiers were built into the TCRbeta library. MiXCR, applied by TCRdb to the PCR reads, yields one record per CDR3 protein. The sample lists 500,000 to 750,000 distinct CDR3 sequences, 25% to 30% occurring once. CDR3 length equals 13 residues. The germline V and J ends were trimmed by 1 base and 9 bases, with 9 bases remaining between them. The V gene's germline CDR1 is SGHNT and CDR2 YENEEA. This sequence originates from a boy under three years old with Wiskott-Aldrich syndrome, due to receive a stem cell transplant. The sequences come from PBMCs, collected before TCRalphabeta/CD19-depleted stem cell transplant. This chain links TRBV11-3 with TRBJ2-2; D unresolved. CDR3 sequence reads: CASSLGALRELFF. The CDR3 bases are TGTGCCAGCAGCTTAGGGGCGCTGAGGGAGCTGTTTTTT.